The subject of this entry is one T cell receptor beta chain. Its antigen is not yet known. The input lacks base qualities; no much larger clone sits a single base away. This record belongs to a study of graft-versus-host responses after intestinal transplantation (dated by TCRdb to about 2021). At the level of the whole study: The transplants that recipients got were multivisceral, liver-intestinal, or isolated intestinal. Bulk TCR-beta CDR3 sequencing was used to track graft-versus-host and host-versus-graft alloreactive T cell clones in the graft, circulation and bone marrow after intestinal transplantation. To identify alloreactive clones, pre-transplant mixed lymphocyte reaction products were sequenced and then compared with unstimulated pre-transplant donor and recipient T cells. Anti-thymocyte globulin induction was given to all recipients, followed by maintenance tacrolimus and steroids for 2 to 3 years. Samples from three later patients were sequenced in-house on an Illumina MiSeq with MiXCR processing rather than by the commercial service. The cohort enrolled around 23 intestinal transplant recipients including one retransplant, and a few patients lacking pretransplant specimens were excluded. Donor T cell macrochimerism was defined as a peak of at least 4% donor T cells among recipient peripheral blood mononuclear cells. On the study overall, not on this receptor specifically: GvH clones were detected in recipient bone marrow, and some appeared earlier in ileal mucosa or blood, consistent with an intestinal mucosal origin. Peak levels of circulating GvH clones were associated with declines in HvG clones early after transplant. The relatively low number and heterogeneity of intestinal transplant patients limited the conclusions. In the allografts of patients with donor T cell macrochimerism, GvH to HvG T cell clonal ratios were high.

Libraries were prepared through the immunoSEQ multiplex PCR assay. For most patients, high-throughput TCR-beta CDR3 sequencing of genomic DNA was performed by Adaptive Biotechnologies. The authors' pipeline ran thus. Adaptive's ImmunoSEQ software supplied the TCR sequencing data for 15 to 20 patients, while MiXCR and VDJtools were used to process three other patients. Because the origin of CDR3 nucleotide sequences shared between donor and recipient could not be assigned, those sequences were removed. Alloreactive clones required at least 2-fold expansion over unstimulated cells and minimum CFSE-low frequency of 0.002% (template counts) or 0.001% (read counts). Clones detected in sequenced pre-transplant spleen, lymph node, or MLR CFSE-low populations of the donor or recipient were defined as mappable. The cumulative frequency of alloreactive clones was calculated as a percentage of all sequences, weighted by copy number. TCRdb's version of the immuneACCESS table is confined to in-frame rearrangements and falls short of the full clone set. An unresolved V gene accounts for under half of the shortfall where checked; the remainder is of unknown origin. The D gene and trimming were derived from the DNA, and the V and J assignments and clone size from that table. Present in this sample are under 7,000 clones, about 75% of which were seen just once. Clones ranked in the top ten supply 6% to 8% of the sample.

Unmatched junction bases come to 3, with V trimmed by 1 base and J by 6 bases. Spanning cysteine to phenylalanine, the CDR3 consists of 15 amino acids. The read is trimmed to its CDR3 DNA, 45 bases read in frame from base 1. The germline V gene supplies CDR1 MGHRA and CDR2 YSYEKL. Intraepithelial and lamina propria lymphocytes were isolated from graft specimens using dithiothreitol, EDTA incubations and collagenase D digestion. Bulk TCR-beta sequencing was performed on serial intestinal graft biopsy specimens collected as late as 600 days after transplant. This clonotype was obtained from a human patient who received an intestinal transplant, so some T cells may come from the graft donor. Here the sequenced sample was ileum tissue, taken approximately 220 days after intestinal transplant. The chain uses TRBV4-1 and TRBJ1-5, with TRBD1 identical over 10 junction bases. CDR3 protein: CASSQGQGATQPQHF. The bases read TGCGCCAGCAGCCAAGGACAGGGGGCTACTCAGCCCCAGCATTTT.